Many counts were recorded for the clone carrying this TCR beta chain. Unmatched junction bases numbered 4, after V lost 2 bases and J lost 3 bases. The V gene's germline CDR1 is MNHNS and CDR2 SASEGT. This CDR3 has 15 amino acids. This entry belongs to a study of blood T cell repertoires in COVID-19. The method was immunoSEQ multiplex PCR; TCRdb's version includes in-frame clones alone and lacks a portion of them. The sample shows around 230,000 clones, more than 65% of them seen only once. Material: peripheral blood. The clonotype originates from a woman at least 80 years old with acute or convalescent COVID-19. The chain is built from TRBV6-1 and TRBJ2-7; 10 nucleotides agree with TRBD1. CDR3 sequence: CASSEPGQGHYEQYF. CDR3 nucleotide sequence: TGTGCCAGCAGTGAACCGGGACAGGGGCACTACGAGCAGTACTTC.